These T cell receptor beta chains were read from a single sample in a study of cytomegalovirus exposure and HLA in healthy donors. This table comes from immunoSEQ multiplex PCR, and its TCRdb copy is limited to in-frame clones, with some not included. This table has just over 150,000 clones, 65% to 85% appearing once. Sequencing used PBMCs. These receptors all stem from a male donor in good health and CMV-seropositive. Each CDR3 is given with its conserved first and last residue. A D gene is named only where the DNA matches it firmly. The size entry is marked missing in some rows and otherwise reads once, few, many or a size class.

J | D | size | V | CDR3 | DNA
TRBJ2-3 | NA | NA | TRBV7-9 | CASSLGLSTDTQYF | TGTGCCAGCAGCTTAGGACTGAGCACAGATACGCAGTATTTT
TRBJ1-1 | NA | NA | TRBV6-1 | CASSEALFVFF | TGTGCCAGCAGTGAAGCTCTTTTCGTTTTCTTT
TRBJ2-7 | TRBD1 | NA | TRBV18 | CASSPQGTGGGEQYF | TGTGCCAGCTCACCGCAAGGGACAGGGGGAGGCGAGCAGTACTTC
TRBJ2-7 | TRBD2 | NA | TRBV7-9 | CASSRGLASYEQYF | TGTGCCAGCAGCCGGGGACTAGCGAGCTACGAGCAGTACTTC
TRBJ2-2 | NA | NA | TRBV19 | CALSRGDSTGELFF | TGTGCCTTAAGTAGGGGGGACAGCACCGGGGAGCTGTTTTTT
TRBJ1-4 | NA | NA | TRBV6-1 | CASSDRQGIEKLFF | TGTGCCAGCAGTGATCGGCAGGGGATTGAAAAACTGTTTTTT
TRBJ2-1 | NA | NA | TRBV9 | CASSSQRDTHNEQFF | TGTGCCAGCAGCTCTCAGCGGGACACCCACAATGAGCAGTTCTTC
TRBJ1-5 | TRBD1 | NA | TRBV5-8 | CASSLDRGSQPQHF | TGTGCCAGCAGCCTCGACAGGGGAAGTCAGCCCCAGCATTTT
TRBJ1-2 | TRBD1 | NA | TRBV30 | CAWSVVTGGGYGYTF | TGTGCCTGGAGTGTAGTGACAGGGGGTGGCTATGGCTACACCTTC
TRBJ2-7 | NA | NA | TRBV18 | CASSPGAAGQYF | TGTGCCAGCTCACCAGGGGCTGCTGGGCAGTACTTC
TRBJ1-5 | NA | NA | TRBV27 | CASGGSNQPQHF | TGTGCCAGCGGCGGGAGCAATCAGCCCCAGCATTTT
TRBJ1-4 | NA | NA | TRBV2 | CAHLTLGGEKLFF | TGTGCCCACCTGACCTTGGGAGGTGAAAAACTGTTTTTT
TRBJ2-5 | TRBD2 | NA | TRBV5-1 | CASSFDGGSYYQETQYF | TGCGCCAGCAGCTTTGATGGCGGGAGCTACTACCAAGAGACCCAGTACTTC
TRBJ1-1 | TRBD1 | NA | TRBV7-7 | CASRFGQGEAFF | TGTGCTAGCAGGTTCGGACAGGGGGAAGCTTTCTTT
TRBJ2-1 | TRBD2 | NA | TRBV6-1 | CASSPGGAYNEQFF | TGTGCCAGCAGTCCGGGGGGGGCTTACAATGAGCAGTTCTTC
TRBJ1-1 | NA | NA | TRBV18 | CASSPGQLNTEAFF | TGTGCCAGCTCACCCGGACAGCTGAACACTGAAGCTTTCTTT
TRBJ1-2 | NA | NA | TRBV7-9 | CASSPTFFTGDLDVYGYTF | TGTGCCAGCAGCCCGACCTTCTTTACGGGAGACCTGGATGTCTATGGCTACACCTTC
TRBJ1-1 | NA | NA | TRBV15 | CATSLRLGRQEAFF | TGTGCCACCAGCCTAAGGCTGGGGAGGCAAGAGGCTTTCTTT
TRBJ2-7 | TRBD1 | NA | TRBV5-4 | CASSFRTGMEQYF | TGTGCCAGCAGCTTTAGGACAGGGATGGAGCAGTACTTC
TRBJ2-7 | TRBD1 | NA | TRBV9 | CASSAGTGGYEQYF | TGTGCCAGCAGCGCGGGGACAGGGGGTTACGAGCAGTACTTC
TRBJ1-5 | NA | NA | TRBV10-3 | CAISESAGSNQPQHF | TGTGCCATCAGTGAGTCGGCAGGGAGCAATCAGCCCCAGCATTTT
TRBJ2-1 | TRBD2 | NA | TRBV7-2 | CASSSPSTSGRREQFF | TGTGCCAGCAGCTCCCCCTCGACTAGCGGGAGGCGTGAGCAGTTCTTC
TRBJ1-6 | NA | NA | TRBV7-3 | CASSFLSNSPLHF | TGTGCCAGCAGCTTTCTGTCGAATTCACCCCTCCACTTT
TRBJ2-7 | TRBD2 | few | TRBV28 | CASRKAGDSYEQYF | TGTGCCAGCAGGAAGGCGGGGGACTCCTACGAGCAGTACTTC
TRBJ2-3 | TRBD2 | NA | TRBV4-1 | CASSQDGGAGLGDTQYF | TGCGCCAGCAGCCAAGACGGGGGAGCGGGACTAGGGGATACGCAGTATTTT
TRBJ1-6 | NA | NA | TRBV14 | CASARGGFHSPLHF | TGTGCCAGCGCTCGAGGAGGGTTTCACTCACCCCTCCACTTT
TRBJ1-6 | NA | NA | TRBV7-9 | CASSPGGPLNSPLHF | TGTGCCAGCAGCCCCGGGGGGCCCCTGAATTCACCCCTCCACTTT
TRBJ1-1 | NA | few | TRBV27 | CASSSLQFFMNTEAFF | TGTGCCAGCAGTTCCCTACAGTTCTTCATGAACACTGAAGCTTTCTTT
TRBJ1-2 | TRBD1 | few | TRBV27 | CASSSAGQDYGYTF | TGTGCCAGCAGTTCGGCCGGACAGGACTATGGCTACACCTTC
TRBJ2-5 | NA | NA | TRBV11-2 | CASSSTQGGETQYF | TGTGCCAGCAGCTCCACACAGGGAGGGGAGACCCAGTACTTC
TRBJ1-4 | TRBD1 | once | TRBV4-3 | CASSQDGQGSLRGEKLFF | TGCGCCAGCAGCCAGGACGGACAGGGGTCCCTCCGGGGTGAAAAACTGTTTTTT
TRBJ2-7 | NA | NA | TRBV7-9 | CASSSYYEQYF | TGTGCCAGCAGCTCTTACTACGAGCAGTACTTC
TRBJ2-7 | TRBD1 | NA | TRBV10-3 | CAISRTGPTYEQYF | TGTGCCATCAGCCGGACAGGCCCTACCTACGAGCAGTACTTC
TRBJ1-5 | NA | few | TRBV7-2 | CASTPGGASNQPQHF | TGTGCCAGCACCCCGGGGGGGGCTAGCAATCAGCCCCAGCATTTT
TRBJ2-1 | TRBD2 | NA | TRBV5-6 | CASSLATSGYNEQFF | TGTGCCAGCAGCTTGGCAACTAGCGGCTACAATGAGCAGTTCTTC
TRBJ1-4 | NA | NA | TRBV6-5 | CASSYQNEKLFF | TGTGCCAGCAGTTACCAGAATGAAAAACTGTTTTTT
TRBJ2-7 | NA | NA | TRBV18 | CASSPPQRSSYEQYF | TGTGCCAGCTCACCACCGCAACGGAGCTCCTACGAGCAGTACTTC
TRBJ2-6 | TRBD1 | NA | TRBV27 | CASSLRGQTSGANVLTF | TGTGCCAGCAGTTTAAGGGGACAGACCTCTGGGGCCAACGTCCTGACTTTC
TRBJ2-1 | NA | NA | TRBV30 | CAWSPNMGLFF | TGTGCCTGGAGTCCCAATATGGGCCTGTTCTTC
TRBJ2-3 | TRBD1 | NA | TRBV4-1 | CASSQALTGTGKEDTQYF | TGCGCCAGCAGCCAAGCCCTAACCGGGACAGGGAAGGAAGATACGCAGTATTTT
TRBJ1-6 | NA | NA | TRBV19 | CASSRSLRDSPLHF | TGTGCCAGTAGTAGGAGCCTCAGGGATTCACCCCTCCACTTT
TRBJ2-3 | TRBD2 | NA | TRBV2 | CASKPGLAVDTQYF | TGTGCCAGCAAGCCGGGACTAGCAGTAGATACGCAGTATTTT
TRBJ1-5 | NA | NA | TRBV7-8 | CASSSLRFASNQPQHF | TGTGCCAGCAGCTCCCTACGGTTTGCTAGCAATCAGCCCCAGCATTTT
TRBJ1-2 | NA | NA | TRBV6-1 | CASSESWTEFGYTF | TGTGCCAGCAGTGAATCTTGGACAGAATTTGGCTACACCTTC
TRBJ2-5 | TRBD1 | NA | TRBV27 | CASSLQGALQETQYF | TGTGCCAGCAGTTTACAGGGGGCTCTTCAAGAGACCCAGTACTTC
TRBJ2-2 | NA | NA | TRBV7-8 | CASSSDLLAANTGELFF | TGTGCCAGCAGCTCTGATCTACTAGCAGCGAACACCGGGGAGCTGTTTTTT
TRBJ2-2 | NA | once | TRBV19 | CASTERRTGELFF | TGTGCCAGTACTGAGCGGAGAACCGGGGAGCTGTTTTTT
TRBJ1-2 | NA | NA | TRBV14 | CASSQDRFNYGYTF | TGTGCCAGCAGCCAAGATCGGTTTAACTATGGCTACACCTTC